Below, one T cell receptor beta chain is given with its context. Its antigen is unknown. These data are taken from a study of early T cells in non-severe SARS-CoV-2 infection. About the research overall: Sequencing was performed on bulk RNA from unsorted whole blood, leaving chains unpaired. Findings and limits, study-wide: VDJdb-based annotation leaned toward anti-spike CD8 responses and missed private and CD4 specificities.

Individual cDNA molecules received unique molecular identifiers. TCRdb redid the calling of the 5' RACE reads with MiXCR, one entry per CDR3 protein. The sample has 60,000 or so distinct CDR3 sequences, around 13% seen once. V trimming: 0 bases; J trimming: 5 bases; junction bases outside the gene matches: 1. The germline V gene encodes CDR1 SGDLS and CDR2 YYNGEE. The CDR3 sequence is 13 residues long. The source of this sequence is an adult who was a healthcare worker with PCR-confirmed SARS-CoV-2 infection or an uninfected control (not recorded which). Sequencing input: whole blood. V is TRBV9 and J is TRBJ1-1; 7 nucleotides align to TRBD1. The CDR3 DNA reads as TGTGCCAGCAGCGTAGAACAGGGGACTGAAGCTTTCTTT. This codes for CASSVEQGTEAFF.